This paragraph covers one T cell receptor (beta chain) sequence. Germline loops: CDR1 LNHDA, CDR2 SQIVND (reference sequence). Trimming cost V 6 bases and J 1 base, with 13 bases left between them. The CDR3 covers 14 residues. The sample originates from a study of blood T cell repertoires in COVID-19. The table came from immunoSEQ multiplex PCR; TCRdb's copy has only in-frame clones and leaves some out. Here the sample spans 95,000 to 150,000 clones, around 91% being singletons. The source of this sequence is a woman aged 55-70 years with COVID-19, enrolled during active disease. The sequenced sample consisted of peripheral blood. This chain uses TRBV19 with TRBJ2-7; D perhaps matches TRBD2 (7 bases). CDR3 nucleotides: TGTGCCAGTAGGGGAGGGGGGCCTTCCTACGAGCAGTACTTC. It is translated as CASRGGGPSYEQYF.